This TCR beta chain stems from a study of glioma-infiltrating T cells after dendritic cell vaccination. As for the study in general: Patients had newly diagnosed or recurrent glioblastoma and received dendritic cell vaccines. Study-level findings and limits: Estimated pretreatment TIL content predicted outcome after dendritic cell vaccination.

Note on this clone: No antigen is known for it.

Before vaccination, two weeks after the third vaccination, and at progression, PBMC were collected. The CDR3 covers 20 residues. Germline values: CDR1 SGDLS, CDR2 YYNGEE. The junction had 14 bases not matched to a gene; V was cut back by 1 base and J by 1 base. Input was approximately 1.8 ug genomic DNA, or all available if less. TCRdb keeps only in-frame clones here, not all; method: immunoSEQ multiplex PCR. Of fewer than 100,000 clones in the sample, about nine tenths are singletons; the top ten hold approximately 14%. Sequences were derived from blood, sampled before dendritic cell vaccination. This clonotype originated in a human donor with glioblastoma. The chain joins TRBV9 to TRBJ2-3; 11 positions match TRBD2. The CDR3 region is CASSVSSGTSGRGGTDTQYF. In nucleotides, the CDR3 is TGTGCCAGCAGCGTATCTTCTGGGACTAGCGGACGAGGAGGCACAGATACGCAGTATTTT.